Listed below are T cell receptor beta chains from one sample, sequenced in a study of cytomegalovirus exposure and HLA in healthy donors. Measured with immunoSEQ multiplex PCR; TCRdb has only the in-frame clones, and not every one. The sample contains around 100,000 clones, 60% to 85% of which appear only once. The specimen sequenced was PBMCs. Every receptor here comes from a female donor in good health and CMV-seropositive. CDR3s include the opening cysteine and the closing phenylalanine or tryptophan. D genes are given only for firm matches. Clone size appears in some rows only: once, few, many, or a class for an expanded clone.

>-|TRBV19|-|TRBJ1-3
TGTGCCAGTAGTATGAAACGGTACTCTGGAAACACCATATATTTT
CASSMKRYSGNTIYF
>-|TRBV27|TRBD2|TRBJ2-7
TGTGCCAGCAGTTTAAGGTGGGGACTAGCGGGAGGGGGATCTTCCTACGAGCAGTACTTC
CASSLRWGLAGGGSSYEQYF
>-|TRBV15|-|TRBJ1-1
TGTGCCACCAGCAGAGATAGGGGCGCGAACACTGAAGCTTTCTTT
CATSRDRGANTEAFF
>-|TRBV6-1|-|TRBJ2-7
TGTGCCAGCATCGAACAGGCAGGGAGGACCTACGAGCAGTACTTC
CASIEQAGRTYEQYF
>once|TRBV4-2|-|TRBJ2-7
TGTGCCAGCAGCCAAGGGGACTTTTACGAGCAGTACTTC
CASSQGDFYEQYF
>-|TRBV6-1|-|TRBJ1-1
TGTGCCAGCGGCTCTTTACTGAACACTGAAGCTTTCTTT
CASGSLLNTEAFF
>once|TRBV19|TRBD2|TRBJ2-5
TGTGCCAGTAGTAGCGGGGGGATGACCCGAGAGACCCAGTACTTC
CASSSGGMTRETQYF
>few|TRBV29-1|TRBD1|TRBJ1-2
TGCAGCGTTGCGGGGGACAGGGGCTATGGCTACACCTTC
CSVAGDRGYGYTF
>-|TRBV2|-|TRBJ1-1
TGTGCCAGCAGTGAAGGGTTCCGCGATCAAGCTTTCTTT
CASSEGFRDQAFF
>-|TRBV6-6|TRBD2|TRBJ2-3
TGTGCCAGCAGTCTTGACGAAGCGGGAGGTACAGATACGCAGTATTTT
CASSLDEAGGTDTQYF
>-|TRBV5-1|-|TRBJ1-1
TGCGCCAGCACCGGGACACAGAACACTGAAGCTTTCTTT
CASTGTQNTEAFF
>-|TRBV30|-|TRBJ1-1
TGTGCCTGGACAGGTCGGCGCAGGAACACTGAAGCTTTCTTT
CAWTGRRRNTEAFF
>-|TRBV19|TRBD1|TRBJ1-6
TGTGCCAGTCAGGGACAGGCCTCGAGCTCCTATAATTCACCCCTCCACTTT
CASQGQASSSYNSPLHF
>-|TRBV9|-|TRBJ2-2
TGTGCCAGCAGCGTTACAGGGTGGGCGACCGGGGAGCTGTTTTTT
CASSVTGWATGELFF
>-|TRBV19|-|TRBJ1-2
TGTGCCAGTAGCCCAAACGGAGACTATGGCTACACCTTC
CASSPNGDYGYTF
>-|TRBV27|-|TRBJ2-6
TGTGCCAGCATGCCGATTTCAGGGGTTCCCTCCTCTGGGGCCAACGTCCTGACTTTC
CASMPISGVPSSGANVLTF
>-|TRBV29-1|-|TRBJ1-5
TGCAGCGTTGTCTTCGGGTCCGGTAGCAATCAGCCCCAGCATTTT
CSVVFGSGSNQPQHF
>few|TRBV7-6|-|TRBJ2-3
TGTGCCAGCAGCTTTGGGACAACAAAAGGAGATACGCAGTATTTT
CASSFGTTKGDTQYF
>-|TRBV6-5|TRBD1|TRBJ2-3
TGTGCCAGCAGTTACAGGACAGGGAGCACAGATACGCAGTATTTT
CASSYRTGSTDTQYF
>-|TRBV6-1|-|TRBJ1-1
TGTGCCAGCAGTGAAGCACCAGGGAAGAGTAGAGCTTTCTTT
CASSEAPGKSRAFF
>once|TRBV7-2|-|TRBJ2-4
TGTGCCAGCAGCCTACAGGCTACCCTAGCCAAAAACATTCAGTACTTC
CASSLQATLAKNIQYF
>-|TRBV5-4|TRBD1|TRBJ1-2
TGTGCCAGCAGCCAGCAGGGGGCCACCGCTAACTATGGCTACACCTTC
CASSQQGATANYGYTF
>-|TRBV5-4|-|TRBJ2-3
TGTGCCAGCAGCTCGACGGGGGGATGGGGGCTGGATACGCAGTATTTT
CASSSTGGWGLDTQYF
>-|TRBV6-1|-|TRBJ2-1
TGTGCCAGCAGTGAACGGAGCAGGACACCCTACAATGAGCAGTTCTTC
CASSERSRTPYNEQFF
>-|TRBV4-1|TRBD2|TRBJ2-3
TGCGCCAGCAGCCAATCGGGAGGGACTAGCGGGAAAGATACGCAGTATTTT
CASSQSGGTSGKDTQYF
>-|TRBV10-3|-|TRBJ1-2
TGTGCCATCAGTGGACAGGCTGGCTATGGCTACACCTTC
CAISGQAGYGYTF
>-|TRBV6-6|-|TRBJ1-1
TGTGCCAGCAGATCCGGACAGATGAACACTGAAGCTTTCTTT
CASRSGQMNTEAFF
>-|TRBV9|TRBD1|TRBJ1-5
TGTGCCAGCAGCGAACAGGGGGCTTCGGGCCAGCCCCAGCATTTT
CASSEQGASGQPQHF
>-|TRBV14|-|TRBJ2-3
TGTGCCAGCAGCCGTAGCCGGAGTTGGGGCACAGATACGCAGTATTTT
CASSRSRSWGTDTQYF
>-|TRBV5-4|TRBD1|TRBJ2-1
TGTGCCAGCAGCACACAGGGGAGCTCCTACAATGAGCAGTTCTTC
CASSTQGSSYNEQFF
>-|TRBV6-1|-|TRBJ2-2
TGTGCCAGCAGTGATGGGGGGACCCGGACAGGCCGCGCGAACACCGGGGAGCTGTTTTTT
CASSDGGTRTGRANTGELFF
>once|TRBV28|TRBD1|TRBJ1-1
TGTGCCAGCAGTTTATGGGGCAGGGGGACTGAAGCTTTCTTT
CASSLWGRGTEAFF
>once|TRBV19|-|TRBJ1-2
TGTGCCAGTAGTATACAACAGGGACCCTATGGCTACACCTTC
CASSIQQGPYGYTF
>-|TRBV7-8|-|TRBJ2-7
TGTGCCAGCAGCTTAGACAGGGCACTCGAGCAGTACTTC
CASSLDRALEQYF
>few|TRBV13|TRBD2|TRBJ2-7
TGTGCCAGCAGCTTAGGCGGGACTAGCGGGGGGCTAACCTACGAGCAGTACTTC
CASSLGGTSGGLTYEQYF
>few|TRBV5-1|-|TRBJ1-1
TGCGCCAGCAGCTTGTATTCAGGGGCCTTGAGGCTGAACACTGAAGCTTTCTTT
CASSLYSGALRLNTEAFF
>few|TRBV27|-|TRBJ2-5
TGTGCCAGCACAGGACTTGGGCAAGAGACCCAGTACTTC
CASTGLGQETQYF
>-|TRBV30|TRBD1|TRBJ1-5
TGTGCCTGGAGTGCACAGGGGCTAAATCAGCCCCAGCATTTT
CAWSAQGLNQPQHF
>-|TRBV14|-|TRBJ2-2
TGTGCCAGCAGCCGAGCCCTAGCGCCCGTCACCGGGGAGCTGTTTTTT
CASSRALAPVTGELFF
>-|TRBV30|-|TRBJ1-1
TGTGCCTACACGGGAGCTATGAACACTGAAGCTTTCTTT
CAYTGAMNTEAFF
>-|TRBV30|-|TRBJ1-5
TGTGCCTGGAGTCACCTGGGGCCAGGACCCAATCAGCCCCAGCATTTT
CAWSHLGPGPNQPQHF
>-|TRBV13|-|TRBJ2-3
TGTGCCAGCAGCTTGGAAGGTGACAGCTTCACAGATACGCAGTATTTT
CASSLEGDSFTDTQYF
>-|TRBV5-1|-|TRBJ1-1
TGCGCCAGCGCCGGGGGCACTGAAGCTTTCTTT
CASAGGTEAFF
>-|TRBV14|TRBD2|TRBJ2-5
TGTGCCAGCAGCCTCCAGCGGGGGGCCCAAGAGACCCAGTACTTC
CASSLQRGAQETQYF
>-|TRBV6-5|TRBD1|TRBJ1-3
TGTGCCAGCAGACAAGACAGGGCTTCTGGAAACACCATATATTTT
CASRQDRASGNTIYF
>-|TRBV19|TRBD2|TRBJ2-1
TGTGCCAGTAGTATCCTAGCGGGAGGGCCCGATGAGCAGTTCTTC
CASSILAGGPDEQFF
>once|TRBV7-2|TRBD1|TRBJ1-6
TGTGCCAGCAGCGGACAGGGGAATTCACCCCTCCACTTT
CASSGQGNSPLHF
>-|TRBV29-1|-|TRBJ2-7
TGCAGCGTTGAGGACGGACAGACCTACGAGCAGTACTTC
CSVEDGQTYEQYF
>few|TRBV7-9|TRBD1|TRBJ1-4
TGTGCCAGCAGCTTAGGACAGGGGCCCGCTGCGGCTGAAAAACTGTTTTTT
CASSLGQGPAAAEKLFF
>-|TRBV18|TRBD1|TRBJ1-1
TGTGCCAGCTCCCGCAACCCAGGGGGTGGTACTGAAGCTTTCTTT
CASSRNPGGGTEAFF
>-|TRBV7-2|-|TRBJ1-2
TGTGCCAGCAGCTTAGATATGGCAGGGCGCAACTATGGCTACACCTTC
CASSLDMAGRNYGYTF
>-|TRBV10-1|TRBD2|TRBJ2-1
TGCGCCAGCAGTGACCTGTCTAGCGGGAGCCGGAATGAGCAGTTCTTC
CASSDLSSGSRNEQFF
>-|TRBV19|-|TRBJ1-4
TGTGCCAGTATCGACGGGGCAACTAATGAAAAACTGTTTTTT
CASIDGATNEKLFF
>-|TRBV6-5|-|TRBJ2-1
TGTGCCAGCAGTTACTCAGCGCGAAGCTCCTACAATGAGCAGTTCTTC
CASSYSARSSYNEQFF
>-|TRBV27|TRBD1|TRBJ1-4
TGTGCCAGCAGTTTATTCGGGACAGGGTATGAAAAACTGTTTTTT
CASSLFGTGYEKLFF
>-|TRBV14|-|TRBJ1-2
TGTGCCAGCAGCACACGACAGTCCCCCGAGGACTACACCTTC
CASSTRQSPEDYTF
>-|TRBV19|TRBD2|TRBJ2-7
TGTGCCAGTCGCCCGCGGCTAGCGGGCCTCTACGAGCAGTACTTC
CASRPRLAGLYEQYF
>-|TRBV2|-|TRBJ1-5
TGTGCCAGCAGTGAGGAACAGGGCTTAGGTCAGCCCCAGCATTTT
CASSEEQGLGQPQHF
>-|TRBV4-3|-|TRBJ2-2
TGCGCCAGCAGCCAAGATACGGGAGCCGGGGAGCTGTTTTTT
CASSQDTGAGELFF